Listed below are T cell receptor beta chains from one sample, sequenced in a study of blood T cell repertoires in COVID-19. This table comes from immunoSEQ multiplex PCR, and its TCRdb copy is limited to in-frame clones, with some not included. In the table there are roughly 120,000 clones, 80% to 90% of which are singletons. Material for sequencing was peripheral blood. All receptors come from a human donor in a cohort sampled during active COVID-19. The CDR3 runs from the conserved cysteine through the conserved F or W. Fields, in order: clone size, J gene, V gene, D gene, CDR3 protein, CDR3 DNA. A D gene is named only where the DNA matches it firmly. A clone size is listed for some rows: how often the clone was seen (once, few, many), or a class if it is expanded.

few	TRBJ2-5	TRBV9	.	CASSGGTSQETQYF	TGTGCCAGCAGCGGCGGGACTTCTCAAGAGACCCAGTACTTC
.	TRBJ1-1	TRBV7-8	.	CASSSHRVRAEAFF	TGTGCCAGCAGCTCCCACAGGGTTAGGGCTGAAGCTTTCTTT
.	TRBJ2-3	TRBV11-3	.	CASSHAGGTDTQYF	TGTGCCAGCAGCCACGCAGGGGGGACAGATACGCAGTATTTT
.	TRBJ1-6	TRBV25-1	TRBD1	CASSVGTGVVAPLHF	TGTGCCAGCAGTGTGGGAACAGGGGTAGTTGCACCCCTCCACTTT
.	TRBJ1-3	TRBV12-3/TRBV12-4	.	CASSLGVNTIYF	TGTGCCAGCAGTTTAGGCGTAAACACCATATATTTT
.	TRBJ2-3	TRBV5-6	.	CASSSSGYTQYF	TGTGCCAGCAGCTCCTCAGGATATACGCAGTATTTT
.	TRBJ2-3	TRBV5-6	TRBD1	CASSLRQGMGDTQYF	TGTGCCAGCAGCTTGCGACAGGGGATGGGAGATACGCAGTATTTT
once	TRBJ2-4	TRBV7-2	TRBD2	CASSVISGRQVENIQYF	TGTGCCAGCAGCGTAATATCCGGGAGGCAGGTAGAAAACATTCAGTACTTC
few	TRBJ2-7	TRBV11-2	TRBD1	CASSVAPGQGYEQYF	TGTGCCAGCAGCGTCGCTCCGGGACAGGGGTACGAGCAGTACTTC
.	TRBJ1-1	TRBV10-2	TRBD1	CASSGTGTGGKDEAFF	TGCGCCAGCAGTGGGACCGGGACAGGGGGCAAGGATGAAGCTTTCTTT
.	TRBJ2-7	TRBV19	.	CASSIGDSYEQYF	TGTGCCAGTAGTATCGGGGACTCCTACGAGCAGTACTTC
.	TRBJ2-2	TRBV19	.	CASTRVGDTGELFF	TGTGCCAGTACCAGGGTAGGGGACACCGGGGAGCTGTTTTTT
few	TRBJ2-7	TRBV5-8	.	CASSFISKQRTSYEQYF	TGTGCCAGCAGCTTCATTTCTAAACAGAGAACCTCCTACGAGCAGTACTTC
.	TRBJ2-1	TRBV3-1/TRBV3-2	TRBD2	CASSQLAGGNNEQFF	TGTGCCAGCAGCCAACTAGCGGGGGGAAACAATGAGCAGTTCTTC
.	TRBJ2-5	TRBV20-1	.	CSASGRSQETQYF	TGCAGTGCTAGTGGTCGTAGCCAAGAGACCCAGTACTTC
few	TRBJ1-1	TRBV2	TRBD1	CASSLDRDTEAFF	TGTGCCAGCAGTCTAGACAGGGACACTGAAGCTTTCTTT
.	TRBJ2-5	TRBV10-3	TRBD2	CAISYGLAGGQETQYF	TGTGCCATCAGTTATGGACTAGCGGGGGGTCAAGAGACCCAGTACTTC
.	TRBJ2-3	TRBV27	TRBD1	CASSRGTGFDTQYF	TGTGCCAGCAGCCGCGGGACAGGGTTCGATACGCAGTATTTT
.	TRBJ2-1	TRBV19	TRBD1	CASSPGQGANNEQFF	TGTGCCAGTAGCCCGGGACAGGGGGCGAACAATGAGCAGTTCTTC
.	TRBJ2-2	TRBV5-1	TRBD1	CASSPVGTDTGELFF	TGCGCCAGCAGCCCGGTTGGGACAGACACCGGGGAGCTGTTTTTT
.	TRBJ2-1	TRBV20-1	.	CTGEYVNEQFF	TGCACCGGGGAGTACGTCAATGAGCAGTTCTTC
.	TRBJ1-1	TRBV5-6	.	CASSWRGTEAFF	TGTGCCAGCAGCTGGAGGGGCACTGAAGCTTTCTTT
.	TRBJ2-1	TRBV9	.	CASSVGWGPGAYNEQFF	TGTGCCAGCAGCGTAGGATGGGGCCCGGGCGCCTACAATGAGCAGTTCTTC
.	TRBJ1-1	TRBV6-5	.	CASSPEESNTEAFF	TGTGCCAGCAGTCCCGAGGAATCGAACACTGAAGCTTTCTTT
.	TRBJ1-4	TRBV28	TRBD1	CASIDRGGEKLFF	TGTGCCAGCATTGACAGGGGCGGGGAAAAACTGTTTTTT
.	TRBJ1-1	TRBV3-1/TRBV3-2	.	CASSHHGWSNRTEAFF	TGTGCCAGCAGCCATCACGGATGGTCGAACAGGACTGAAGCTTTCTTT
.	TRBJ1-4	TRBV6-5	TRBD1	CASSYGSGQGSEKLFF	TGTGCCAGCAGTTACGGGTCGGGACAGGGGTCTGAAAAACTGTTTTTT
.	TRBJ1-4	TRBV7-9	.	CASSQREGATNEKLFF	TGTGCCAGCAGCCAAAGAGAAGGGGCAACTAATGAAAAACTGTTTTTT
few	TRBJ2-2	TRBV18	.	CASSPTRVDTGELFF	TGTGCCAGCTCACCGACCAGGGTGGACACCGGGGAGCTGTTTTTT
few	TRBJ1-4	TRBV20-1	TRBD1	CSASPGTGAEKLFF	TGCAGTGCTAGTCCCGGGACAGGGGCTGAAAAACTGTTTTTT
.	TRBJ2-3	TRBV10-1	.	CASSDGAISSTDTQYF	TGCGCCAGCAGTGATGGGGCTATCTCTAGCACAGATACGCAGTATTTT
.	TRBJ2-3	TRBV2	TRBD1	CASSDKGQGTDTQYF	TGTGCCAGCAGTGACAAGGGACAGGGGACAGATACGCAGTATTTT
.	TRBJ2-1	TRBV5-1	TRBD2	CASSLIPSGGVTYNEQFF	TGCGCCAGCAGCTTGATACCTAGCGGGGGGGTGACCTACAATGAGCAGTTCTTC
few	TRBJ1-5	TRBV6-6	.	CASSYRGGDQPQHF	TGTGCCAGCAGTTACAGGGGTGGGGATCAGCCCCAGCATTTT
once	TRBJ1-6	TRBV2	.	CASRVLQGSEALHF	TGTGCCAGCCGGGTCCTCCAGGGGAGTGAGGCCCTCCACTTT
once	TRBJ2-7	TRBV15	.	CATSSGWPLALSYEQYF	TGTGCCACCAGCAGCGGTTGGCCCTTAGCCCTTTCCTACGAGCAGTACTTC
.	TRBJ2-3	TRBV2	.	CASRSYYGGAFTDTQYF	TGTGCCAGCCGTAGCTACTATGGCGGGGCGTTCACAGATACGCAGTATTTT
few	TRBJ1-4	TRBV25-1	.	CASSDSLTSATGEKLFF	TGTGCCAGCAGTGATTCTCTAACATCCGCGACGGGTGAAAAACTGTTTTTT
.	TRBJ2-3	TRBV28	.	CASSLGGRNTDTQYF	TGTGCCAGCAGTTTGGGAGGACGGAACACAGATACGCAGTATTTT
once	TRBJ2-1	TRBV10-3	.	CAISESAVPYNEQFF	TGTGCCATCAGTGAGTCGGCGGTACCGTACAATGAGCAGTTCTTC
.	TRBJ2-5	TRBV29-1	.	CSVESGEKTQYF	TGCAGCGTTGAATCAGGGGAGAAGACCCAGTACTTC
.	TRBJ2-3	TRBV3-1/TRBV3-2	TRBD2	CASSQGTSGAGGTQYF	TGTGCCAGCAGCCAAGGAACTAGCGGGGCCGGAGGTACGCAGTATTTT
.	TRBJ1-1	TRBV18	.	CASSRPVLGMNTEAFF	TGTGCCAGCTCACGACCGGTTCTGGGCATGAACACTGAAGCTTTCTTT
.	TRBJ1-2	TRBV3-1/TRBV3-2	TRBD1	CASSLRQGGGYTF	TGTGCCAGCAGTTTAAGACAGGGGGGCGGCTACACCTTC
.	TRBJ2-7	TRBV27	.	CASSLGGGLPYEQYF	TGTGCCAGCAGTTTGGGTGGAGGGCTCCCCTACGAGCAGTACTTC
once	TRBJ2-5	TRBV18	TRBD2	CASSRSGTSEETQYF	TGTGCCAGCTCGCGATCCGGGACTAGCGAAGAGACCCAGTACTTC
.	TRBJ2-3	TRBV5-1	TRBD1	CASGTATTDTQYF	TGCGCCAGCGGGACAGCGACCACAGATACGCAGTATTTT
.	TRBJ2-2	TRBV7-2	.	CASSFSARASQNTGELFF	TGTGCCAGCAGCTTTAGTGCCAGAGCGTCGCAAAACACCGGGGAGCTGTTTTTT
.	TRBJ1-4	TRBV18	TRBD1	CASSPTGVGEKLFF	TGTGCCAGCTCTCCGACAGGGGTTGGTGAAAAACTGTTTTTT
.	TRBJ1-1	TRBV18	TRBD1	CASSLGTVGNTEAFF	TGTGCCAGCTCACTGGGGACAGTGGGGAACACTGAAGCTTTCTTT
.	TRBJ2-1	TRBV20-1	TRBD2	CSASSAGGRNEQFF	TGCAGTGCTAGTTCGGCGGGGGGCCGCAATGAGCAGTTCTTC
.	TRBJ2-5	TRBV7-2	TRBD1	CASSWPGQGPETQYF	TGTGCCAGCAGCTGGCCGGGACAGGGCCCAGAGACCCAGTACTTC
.	TRBJ2-1	TRBV9	.	CASTSTYNEQFF	TGTGCCAGCACTAGTACCTACAATGAGCAGTTCTTC
.	TRBJ1-1	TRBV18	TRBD1	CASSPTGSNTEAFF	TGTGCCAGCTCACCGACAGGGTCAAACACTGAAGCTTTCTTT
few	TRBJ2-7	TRBV7-9	TRBD1	CASSPGQGNPYEQYF	TGTGCCAGCAGTCCTGGACAGGGCAACCCCTACGAGCAGTACTTC
.	TRBJ2-2	TRBV4-1	.	CASSQLGTTNTGELFF	TGCGCCAGCAGCCAGTTAGGGACAACAAACACCGGGGAGCTGTTTTTT
.	TRBJ2-5	TRBV6-6	TRBD2	CASSDIGGAEQTQYF	TGTGCCAGCAGCGATATCGGGGGGGCCGAACAGACCCAGTACTTC
.	TRBJ2-2	TRBV7-2	.	CASSFGQPNTGELFF	TGTGCCAGCAGCTTCGGACAGCCGAACACCGGGGAGCTGTTTTTT
.	TRBJ2-3	TRBV9	.	CASSVEGAFYGTDTQYF	TGTGCCAGCAGCGTAGAAGGGGCATTTTACGGCACAGATACGCAGTATTTT
.	TRBJ2-3	TRBV18	TRBD1	CASSPGTGWGTDTQYF	TGTGCCAGCTCACCCGGGACAGGATGGGGCACAGATACGCAGTATTTT